Presented here are 18 T cell receptor beta chains from one specimen sequenced in a study of technical replicates of blood from a handful of donors. Sequencing used immunoSEQ multiplex PCR; TCRdb keeps in-frame clones, though not all of them. The sample lists more than 90,000 clones; about 96% were seen once. The sample consisted of T cells isolated from PBMCs. These receptors originate from a human donor in good health.

This clone was detected once. The V call is TRBV7-9, the J call TRBJ2-5; possible D gene TRBD1, 6 bases. Germline CDR1 reads SEHNR; CDR2 reads FQNEAQ (reference sequence). The CDR3 is 15 residues long. V was trimmed by 2 bases and J by 4 bases, leaving 14 bases between them. CDR3 in amino acids: CASSLSQGRRETQYF. CDR3 in DNA: TGTGCCAGCAGCTTATCACAGGGACGGCGAGAGACCCAGTACTTC.

V gene TRBV11-3 combines with J gene TRBJ2-7, with 10 bases matching TRBD1. The CDR3 covers 14 residues. The trim removed 1 base at V and 6 bases at J, leaving 3 bases unmatched. The germline CDR1 and CDR2 sequences are SGHNT and YENEEA. The CDR3 bases are TGTGCCAGCAGCTTAGTAGGGACAGGGGCCGAGCAGTACTTC. Its protein product is CASSLVGTGAEQYF.

Turning to this clone: One junction end does not reproduce the germline sequence, and a read error may be involved. This chain connects TRBV10-3 to TRBJ1-3, with a weak D call TRBD1 (5 bases). The germline V gene encodes CDR1 ENHRY and CDR2 SYGVKD. The length of the CDR3 is 18 residues. The CDR3 coding sequence is TGTGCCATCAGAGAGTCTGGCCTCCCAGGGTCGATCGGAAACACCATATATTTT. Its translation: CAIRESGLPGSIGNTIYF.

V is TRBV21-1 and J is TRBJ2-7; the table's D call, TRBD1, has no DNA check behind it. TRBV21-1 is tagged as a pseudogene. This CDR3 has 14 residues. CDR3 coding DNA: TGTGCCAGCACCCTGACAGGGTTCTATCACGAGCAGTACTTC. Protein: CASTLTGFYHEQYF.

This clone has a single count. The CDR3 nucleotides read TGCAGCGTTGGAATTAGCGCGGCCTACGAGCAGTACTTC. Its protein product is CSVGISAAYEQYF. The rearrangement links TRBV29-1 to TRBJ2-7, with D maybe TRBD2 (5 bases). Trimming removed 4 bases from V and 2 bases from J, with 12 bases in between. The CDR3 is made up of 13 amino acids. The germline gives CDR1 SQVTM, CDR2 ANQGSEA.

V gene TRBV19 combines with J gene TRBJ2-7, with a tentative D call TRBD1 (6 bases). Trimming left V 10 bases short and J 4 bases short, with 20 bases between. This CDR3 spans 14 amino acids. Germline-derived CDR1 and CDR2 are LNHDA and SQIVND (reference sequence). In nucleotides, the CDR3 is TGTGCCATTTCGCCCCGGGCAGGGGTTTACGAGCAGTACTTC. This gives the protein CAISPRAGVYEQYF.

A single count supports this clone. The chain uses TRBV7-9 and TRBJ1-4; tentative D call: TRBD1 (5 bases). V was cut by 3 bases and J by 8 bases, with 13 bases left in between. The CDR3 is 14 amino acids. Per germline, CDR1 SEHNR and CDR2 FQNEAQ (reference sequence). The CDR3 is CASSFIRVTEKLFF. CDR3 nucleotide sequence: TGTGCCAGCAGCTTCATCAGGGTGACGGAAAAACTGTTTTTT.

The genes are TRBV6-5 and TRBJ2-5; 7 bases map to TRBD1. The J call could be wrong; TRBJ2-7 is a better fit for the DNA end. The CDR3 runs 12 residues. CDR1 MNHEY and CDR2 SVGAGI come from the germline V gene. The CDR3 nucleotides are TGTGCCAGCAGTCACAGGGGTTACGAGCAGTACTTC. It is translated as CASSHRGYEQYF.

V is TRBV19 and J is TRBJ1-1; D unclear. Germline V CDR1 and CDR2: LNHDA, SQIVND (reference sequence). The V and J ends lost 2 bases and 4 bases respectively, with 14 bases between them. This CDR3 has 15 amino acids. This CDR3 reads CASSINTVEGTEAFF. The CDR3 DNA sequence: TGTGCCAGTAGTATAAACACAGTGGAGGGCACTGAAGCTTTCTTT.

The chain carries TRBV9 and TRBJ2-1, with TRBD2 matching 9 bases. V shed 0 bases and J 3 bases; nucleotides not matched to a gene: 10. The CDR3 loop spans 18 amino acids. CDR1 is SGDLS, CDR2 YYNGEE, per germline. DNA for the CDR3: TGTGCCAGCAGCGTAGCATCTAGCGGGACACTAAACTACAATGAGCAGTTCTTC. As protein: CASSVASSGTLNYNEQFF. Variable domain in full (rest from reference TRBV9 and TRBJ2-1): DSGVTQTPKHLITATGQRVTLRCSPRSGDLSVYWYQQSLDQGLQFLIQYYNGEERAKGNILERFSAQQFPDLHSELNLSSLELGDSALYFCASSVASSGTLNYNEQFFGPGTRLTVL.

The rearrangement links TRBV7-3 to TRBJ2-6; the D is unclear. Germline values: CDR1 SGHTA, CDR2 FQGTGA. V lost 2 bases, J lost 6 bases, and 17 bases lay in between. The CDR3 contains 17 residues. DNA for the CDR3: TGTGCCAGCAGCTTAGGCAGTTCCTCTCTGGCGGCCAACGTCCTGACTTTC. Translated: CASSLGSSSLAANVLTF. The variable domain in full, completed from reference TRBV7-3 and TRBJ2-6, reads GAGVSQTPSNKVTEKGKYVELRCDPISGHTALYWYRQSLGQGPEFLIYFQGTGAADDSGLPNDRFFAVRPEGSVSTLKIQRTERGDSAVYLCASSLGSSSLAANVLTFGAGSRLTVL.

The chain is built from TRBV7-9 and TRBJ2-7; 9 nucleotides align to TRBD2. The CDR3 is made up of 17 amino acids. The germline V gene has CDR1 SEHNR and CDR2 FQNEAQ (reference sequence). J gave up 4 bases and V 6 bases, and 16 bases lay outside the gene matches. CDR3 DNA: TGTGCCAGCAGTATACCCACAGAAGCGGGAGGAGGGTACGAGCAGTACTTC. Its translation is CASSIPTEAGGGYEQYF.

V is TRBV5-5 and J is TRBJ1-3, with D hard to call. The CDR3 loop spans 12 amino acids. The germline CDR1 and CDR2 sequences are SGHKS and YYEKEE (reference sequence). Trimming removed 4 bases from V and 9 bases from J, with 11 bases in between. CDR3 bases: TGTGCCAGCAGCGATCTATATAGCACCATATATTTT. As protein: CASSDLYSTIYF.

V and J are TRBV4-2 and TRBJ1-4; D is uncertain. Germline V gene lookup returns CDR1 LGHNA and CDR2 YNFKEQ. V was cut by 3 bases and J by 8 bases, with 13 bases left in between. This CDR3 has 14 amino acids. CDR3 region: CASSQVNVREKLFF. The CDR3, as DNA: TGTGCCAGCAGCCAGGTGAATGTCCGGGAAAAACTGTTTTTT.

The V gene is TRBV9, the J gene TRBJ2-7, with D possibly being TRBD2 (6 bases). There are 16 residues in the CDR3. The V and J ends lost 1 base and 1 base respectively, with 15 bases between them. Per the germline V gene, CDR1 is SGDLS and CDR2 is YYNGEE. DNA of the CDR3: TGTGCCAGCAGCGTAAGTGGAGGGAGTAATTCCTACGAGCAGTACTTC. This sequence encodes CASSVSGGSNSYEQYF.

V gene TRBV6-5 combines with J gene TRBJ2-5, with TRBD1 identical over 7 bases. After removal of 6 bases from V and 0 bases from J, the junction contained 1 base not matched to a gene. CDR3 length: 13 amino acids. Per germline, CDR1 MNHEY and CDR2 SVGAGI. The CDR3 DNA follows: TGTGCCAGCAGCAGGGGGTACCAAGAGACCCAGTACTTC. It encodes CASSRGYQETQYF.

The chain joins TRBV7-9 to TRBJ1-1; 8 bases are a match to TRBD1. Germline loops: CDR1 SEHNR, CDR2 FQNEAQ (reference sequence). The CDR3 is 16 amino acids. J lost 11 bases, V lost 0 bases, and 14 bases had no gene match. The CDR3 DNA is TGTGCCAGCAGCTTAGCGGACGGACAGGGAGTAATCTTCGCTTTCTTT. Encoded protein: CASSLADGQGVIFAFF.

In DNA, the CDR3 is TGTGCCAGCAGCCAGGGGGGGGGAGGACTAGCAAACACCGGGGAGCTGTTTTTT. Translated, it gives CASSQGGGGLANTGELFF. The gene calls are TRBV4-2 and TRBJ2-2, with TRBD2 identical over 8 bases. The CDR3 runs 18 residues. V shed 3 bases and J 2 bases; nucleotides not matched to a gene: 11. The V gene's germline CDR1 is LGHNA and CDR2 YNFKEQ.